This paragraph covers one T cell receptor beta chain sequence. Its specificity is unknown. PCR amplification relied on 60 Vbeta primers (plus 13 Jbeta primers). Clones were sequenced by immunoSEQ multiplex PCR, and TCRdb holds only the in-frame ones, with some missing. The table shows 110,000 or so clones, with approximately 80% occurring only once. These data come from a study of cytomegalovirus exposure and HLA in healthy donors. The germline CDR1 and CDR2 sequences are SQVTM and ANQGSEA. V lost 3 bases and J lost 5; bases outside the gene matches: 5. This CDR3 region has 13 residues. General study results and limits: At a 0.05 false discovery rate, a later analysis found about 17,000 TCR beta sequences to be associated with HLA alleles. An ancestry cluster, one associated with Asian ancestry, reportedly showed fewer N-insertions than the 666-donor mean in a later analysis. In a later analysis, V- and J-gene trimming of beta chains associated with a DCLRE1C missense variant, replicated independently. In a later analysis, HLA-C alleles had the fewest associated TCRs, DRB1 alleles the most.

The sequence derives from a woman aged 25 to 39 in good health and CMV-seronegative. This chain connects TRBV29-1 to TRBJ2-5; 8 nucleotides align to TRBD1. Sequencing was done on a sample of PBMCs. In DNA form, the CDR3 reads TGCAGCGTTGATTCAGGGGGCGGTGAGACCCAGTACTTC. Amino acids: CSVDSGGGETQYF.